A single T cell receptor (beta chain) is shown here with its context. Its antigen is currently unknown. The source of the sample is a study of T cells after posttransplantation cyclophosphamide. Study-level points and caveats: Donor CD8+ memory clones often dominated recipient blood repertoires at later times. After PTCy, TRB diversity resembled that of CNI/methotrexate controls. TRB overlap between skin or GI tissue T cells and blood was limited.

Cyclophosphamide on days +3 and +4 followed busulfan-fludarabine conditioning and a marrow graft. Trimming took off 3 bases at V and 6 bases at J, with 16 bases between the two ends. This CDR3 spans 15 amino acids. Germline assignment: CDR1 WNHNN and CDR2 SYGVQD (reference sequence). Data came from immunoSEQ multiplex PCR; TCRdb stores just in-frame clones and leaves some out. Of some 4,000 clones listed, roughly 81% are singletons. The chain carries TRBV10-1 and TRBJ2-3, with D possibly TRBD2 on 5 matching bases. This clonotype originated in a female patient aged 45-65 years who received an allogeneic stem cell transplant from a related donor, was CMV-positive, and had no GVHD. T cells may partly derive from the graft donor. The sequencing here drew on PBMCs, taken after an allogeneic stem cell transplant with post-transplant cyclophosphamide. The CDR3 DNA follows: TGCGCCAGCAGTGACGGCGGAGGAGAGGCGGATACGCAGTATTTT. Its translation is CASSDGGGEADTQYF.